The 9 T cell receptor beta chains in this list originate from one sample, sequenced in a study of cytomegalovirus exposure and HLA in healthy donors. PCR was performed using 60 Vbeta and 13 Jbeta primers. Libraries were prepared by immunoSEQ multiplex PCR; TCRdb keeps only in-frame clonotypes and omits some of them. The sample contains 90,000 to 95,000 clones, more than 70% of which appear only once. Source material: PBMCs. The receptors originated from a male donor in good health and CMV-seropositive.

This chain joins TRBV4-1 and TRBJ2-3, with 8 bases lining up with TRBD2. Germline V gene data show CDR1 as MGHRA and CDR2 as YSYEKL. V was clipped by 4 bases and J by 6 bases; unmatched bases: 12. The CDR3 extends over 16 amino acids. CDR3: CASSPVPGGSGDTQYF. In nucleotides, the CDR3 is TGCGCCAGCAGCCCGGTTCCGGGAGGGTCGGGGGATACGCAGTATTTT.

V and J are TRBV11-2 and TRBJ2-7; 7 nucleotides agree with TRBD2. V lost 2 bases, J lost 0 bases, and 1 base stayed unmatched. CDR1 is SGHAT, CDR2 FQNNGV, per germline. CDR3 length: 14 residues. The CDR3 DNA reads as TGTGCCAGCAGCTTAACTAGCGTCTCCTACGAGCAGTACTTC. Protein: CASSLTSVSYEQYF.

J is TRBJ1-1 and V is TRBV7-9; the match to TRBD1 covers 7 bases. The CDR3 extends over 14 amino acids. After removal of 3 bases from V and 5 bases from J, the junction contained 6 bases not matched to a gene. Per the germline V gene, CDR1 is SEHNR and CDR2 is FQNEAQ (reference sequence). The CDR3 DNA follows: TGTGCCAGCAGCTTCAGGGGGGTGGGGACTGAAGCTTTCTTT. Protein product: CASSFRGVGTEAFF.

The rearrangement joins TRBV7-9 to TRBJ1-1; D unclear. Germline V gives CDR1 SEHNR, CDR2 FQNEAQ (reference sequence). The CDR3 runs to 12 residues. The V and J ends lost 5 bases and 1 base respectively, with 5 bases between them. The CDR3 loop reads CASSRRNTEAFF. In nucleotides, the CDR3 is TGTGCCAGCAGCCGGAGGAACACTGAAGCTTTCTTT.

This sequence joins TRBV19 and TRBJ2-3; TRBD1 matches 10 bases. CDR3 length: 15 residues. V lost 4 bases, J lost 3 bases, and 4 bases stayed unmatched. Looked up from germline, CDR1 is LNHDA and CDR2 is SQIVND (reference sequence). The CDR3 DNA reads TGTGCCAGTAGTAGAGACAGGGGGCTTACAGATACGCAGTATTTT. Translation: CASSRDRGLTDTQYF. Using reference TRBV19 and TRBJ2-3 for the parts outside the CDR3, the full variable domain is DGGITQSPKYLFRKEGQNVTLSCEQNLNHDAMYWYRQDPGQGLRLIYYSQIVNDFQKGDIAEGYSVSREKKESFPLTVTSAQKNPTAFYLCASSRDRGLTDTQYFGPGTRLTVL.

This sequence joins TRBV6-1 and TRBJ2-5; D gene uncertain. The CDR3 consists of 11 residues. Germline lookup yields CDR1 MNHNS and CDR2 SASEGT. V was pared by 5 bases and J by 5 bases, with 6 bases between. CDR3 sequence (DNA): TGTGCCAGCAGTATAATGGAGACCCAGTACTTC. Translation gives CASSIMETQYF.

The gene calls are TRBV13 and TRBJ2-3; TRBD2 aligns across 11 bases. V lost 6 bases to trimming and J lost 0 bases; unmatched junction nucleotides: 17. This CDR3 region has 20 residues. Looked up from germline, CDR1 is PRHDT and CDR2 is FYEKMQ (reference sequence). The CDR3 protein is CASSQYSRLAGRTSTDTQYF. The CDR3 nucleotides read TGTGCCAGCAGTCAATACTCGAGACTAGCGGGGAGAACTAGCACAGATACGCAGTATTTT. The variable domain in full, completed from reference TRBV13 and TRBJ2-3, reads AAGVIQSPRHLIKEKRETATLKCYPIPRHDTVYWYQQGPGQDPQFLISFYEKMQSDKGSIPDRFSAQQFSDYHSELNMSSLELGDSALYFCASSQYSRLAGRTSTDTQYFGPGTRLTVL.

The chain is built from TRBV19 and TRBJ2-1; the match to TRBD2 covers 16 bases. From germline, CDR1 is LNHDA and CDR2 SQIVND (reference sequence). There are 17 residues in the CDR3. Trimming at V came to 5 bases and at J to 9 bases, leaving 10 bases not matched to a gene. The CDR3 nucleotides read TGTGCCAGTAGTCCCTCGGGACTAGCGGGGGGGCTAAGTGAGCAGTTCTTC. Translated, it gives CASSPSGLAGGLSEQFF.

The CDR3 loop is CASSQDPSRGDTQYF. For the CDR3, the DNA is TGCGCCAGCAGCCAAGATCCCTCGAGAGGAGATACGCAGTATTTT. The genes are TRBV4-1 and TRBJ2-3, with unresolved D. Per germline, CDR1 MGHRA and CDR2 YSYEKL. This CDR3 comprises 15 residues. With 0 bases removed from V and 5 bases from J, the gap between germline ends came to 12 bases.